The rows below give T cell receptor beta chains drawn from one sample of a study of Ad26.COV2.S vaccination and SARS-CoV-2 variants. Repertoires were generated with immunoSEQ multiplex PCR, while TCRdb's copy carries only in-frame clones and drops some. The sample shows fewer than 500,000 clones, 90% of them seen only once. Sequenced here: peripheral blood, sampled in a trial of Ad26.COV2.S vaccine versus placebo. The receptors stem from a person between 18 and 60 years old who received the Ad26.COV2.S COVID-19 vaccine or a placebo. CDR3s include the opening cysteine and the closing phenylalanine or tryptophan. A D gene is named only where the DNA matches it firmly. Rows may omit the clone size; those that give it use once, few, many or a size class.

j_call clone_size v_call d_call cdr3_aa cdr3_nt
TRBJ2-1 once TRBV28 . CASSLASDEQFF TGTGCCAGCAGTTTAGCCTCGGATGAGCAGTTCTTC
TRBJ2-2 . TRBV5-1 TRBD2 CASSLVVSAGAAGELFF TGCGCCAGCAGCTTGGTGGTCTCCGCGGGAGCGGCCGGGGAGCTGTTTTTT
TRBJ2-3 . TRBV24-1 . CATSGLTGTDTQYF TGTGCCACCAGTGGCCTTACAGGCACAGATACGCAGTATTTT
TRBJ1-3 . TRBV6-5 . CASSRQSSGNTIYF TGTGCCAGCAGTAGGCAGAGCTCTGGAAACACCATATATTTT
TRBJ2-1 . TRBV6-5 . CASSQADQLYNEQFF TGTGCCAGCAGCCAAGCGGACCAGCTCTACAATGAGCAGTTCTTC
TRBJ2-2 . TRBV11-2 . CASSPGPGSGELFF TGTGCCAGCAGCCCCGGACCTGGTAGCGGGGAGCTGTTTTTT
TRBJ2-3 . TRBV30 . CAWSGPAGFTDTQYF TGTGCCTGGAGTGGACCTGCGGGGTTCACAGATACGCAGTATTTT
TRBJ2-7 . TRBV9 TRBD2 CASSVVGSGSDEQYF TGTGCCAGCAGCGTAGTTGGTAGCGGGAGCGACGAGCAGTACTTC
TRBJ2-5 . TRBV7-8 . CASSLGRQAWETQYF TGTGCCAGCAGCTTAGGGCGACAGGCTTGGGAGACCCAGTACTTC
TRBJ2-7 . TRBV27 . CASSSKPLAEQYF TGTGCCAGCAGTTCGAAACCGCTAGCCGAGCAGTACTTC
TRBJ2-1 once TRBV24-1 . CATSDLGASTNNEQFF TGTGCCACCAGTGATTTAGGGGCTAGCACAAACAATGAGCAGTTCTTC
TRBJ2-5 . TRBV9 . CASSVDGHTRETQYF TGTGCCAGCAGCGTAGACGGGCACACAAGAGAGACCCAGTACTTC
TRBJ2-7 . TRBV11-2 . CASSRGPLPREQYF TGTGCCAGCAGCCGTGGGCCCCTACCTAGGGAGCAGTACTTC
TRBJ1-5 . TRBV28 TRBD1 CASNPGSGQGLVGINQPQHF TGTGCCAGCAATCCGGGGTCCGGACAGGGGCTCGTAGGGATCAATCAGCCCCAGCATTTT
TRBJ2-5 . TRBV19 TRBD2 CASSIGTSGSPQETQYF TGTGCCAGTAGTATCGGGACTAGCGGGAGCCCCCAAGAGACCCAGTACTTC
TRBJ2-7 . TRBV6-2/TRBV6-3 TRBD2 CASSKPGGSYEQYF TGTGCCAGCAGTAAGCCGGGAGGCTCCTACGAGCAGTACTTC
TRBJ2-1 . TRBV3-1/TRBV3-2 . CASSPRTIFAYNEQFF TGTGCCAGCAGCCCCAGGACGATATTCGCCTACAATGAGCAGTTCTTC
TRBJ2-5 . TRBV7-2 TRBD1 CASNQQGAHVVETQYF TGTGCCAGCAACCAACAGGGGGCGCATGTAGTAGAGACCCAGTACTTC
TRBJ2-7 . TRBV28 TRBD1 CASRLTGTGKYEQYF TGTGCCAGCAGATTAACCGGGACAGGGAAATACGAGCAGTACTTC
TRBJ1-5 . TRBV10-3 . CAISPSGGNQPQHF TGTGCCATCAGTCCCTCCGGGGGCAATCAGCCCCAGCATTTT
TRBJ2-1 . TRBV18 . CASSPKSWDEQFF TGTGCCAGCTCACCCAAATCTTGGGATGAGCAGTTCTTC
TRBJ2-7 . TRBV5-6 . CASSLYGSGYEQYF TGTGCCAGCAGCTTGTACGGGAGCGGGTACGAGCAGTACTTC
TRBJ2-2 . TRBV30 . CAWQRGRGAGELFF TGTGCCTGGCAAAGGGGCAGGGGAGCCGGGGAGCTGTTTTTT
TRBJ2-1 . TRBV7-6 . CASSLVSYNEQFF TGTGCCAGCAGCTTAGTCTCATACAATGAGCAGTTCTTC
TRBJ2-7 once TRBV5-1 . CASSLDQGSPFEQYF TGCGCCAGCAGCTTGGATCAAGGAAGTCCTTTCGAGCAGTACTTC
TRBJ1-4 . TRBV4-2 . CASSQVLSGTSNEKLFF TGTGCCAGCAGCCAAGTGCTGTCAGGGACATCGAATGAAAAACTGTTTTTT
TRBJ2-7 . TRBV7-2 . CASSLGRAYEQYF TGTGCCAGCAGCTTAGGGCGGGCCTACGAGCAGTACTTC
TRBJ2-7 . TRBV7-8 TRBD1 CASSLVGWDSYEQYF TGTGCCAGCAGCTTAGTAGGGTGGGACAGCTACGAGCAGTACTTC
TRBJ2-7 . TRBV5-4 TRBD2 CASSPSSGIGGEQYF TGTGCCAGCAGCCCTTCTAGCGGGATTGGAGGCGAGCAGTACTTC
TRBJ1-1 . TRBV6-2/TRBV6-3 TRBD1 CASSYSTTGGLEAFF TGTGCCAGCAGTTACTCTACGACAGGGGGCCTTGAAGCTTTCTTT
TRBJ2-1 . TRBV18 TRBD1 CASSPRQGDNEQFF TGTGCCAGCTCACCACGTCAGGGGGACAATGAGCAGTTCTTC
TRBJ2-1 once TRBV21-1 . CASSTAYKGRLHEQFF TGTGCCAGCAGCACTGCCTACAAGGGGCGGCTCCATGAGCAGTTCTTC
TRBJ1-2 . TRBV28 . CASSIGGEDYGYTF TGTGCCAGCAGTATAGGGGGGGAGGACTATGGCTACACCTTC
TRBJ2-2 . TRBV5-6 TRBD1 CASSLAGTANTGELFF TGTGCCAGCAGCTTGGCCGGGACAGCGAACACCGGGGAGCTGTTTTTT
TRBJ2-5 . TRBV7-2 . CASSLWLARYKKETQYF TGTGCCAGCAGCTTATGGCTAGCGAGATACAAAAAAGAGACCCAGTACTTC
TRBJ1-5 . TRBV4-1 . CASSQNFGGTNQPQHF TGCGCCAGCAGCCAGAACTTTGGGGGAACCAATCAGCCCCAGCATTTT
TRBJ2-3 . TRBV28 TRBD1 CASSSAGTGRGTQYF TGTGCCAGCAGCTCCGCCGGGACAGGGCGGGGCACGCAGTATTTT
TRBJ2-3 . TRBV7-9 . CASSYGSSDTQYF TGTGCCAGCAGCTACGGTTCTTCAGATACGCAGTATTTT
TRBJ1-6 . TRBV9 TRBD1 CASSVGDRDTTLHF TGTGCCAGCAGCGTGGGGGACAGGGATACGACCCTCCACTTT
TRBJ1-2 . TRBV5-4 . CASSLGGGLNYGYTF TGTGCCAGCAGCTTGGGAGGGGGATTAAACTATGGCTACACCTTC
TRBJ2-3 once TRBV10-3 TRBD2 CAISGAGDGDTQYF TGTGCCATCAGTGGAGCGGGAGATGGAGATACGCAGTATTTT
TRBJ2-3 . TRBV7-3 . CASSPQTGDTQYF TGTGCCAGCAGCCCCCAAACTGGAGATACGCAGTATTTT
TRBJ2-1 . TRBV7-9 . CASSLFPGEQFF TGTGCCAGCAGCTTATTCCCTGGTGAGCAGTTCTTC
TRBJ2-2 . TRBV5-8 . CASRSVRNTGELFF TGTGCCAGCAGATCCGTAAGAAACACCGGGGAGCTGTTTTTT
TRBJ2-1 once TRBV24-1 TRBD2 CATSDFRPSSGREGSRNEQFF TGTGCCACCAGTGATTTCCGCCCCTCTAGCGGGAGGGAGGGCAGTCGGAATGAGCAGTTCTTC
TRBJ2-2 . TRBV5-1 TRBD1 CASSAGTDYTGELFF TGCGCCAGCAGCGCCGGGACAGATTACACCGGGGAGCTGTTTTTT
TRBJ2-5 . TRBV13 . CASSLRGQGGQETQYF TGTGCCAGCAGCTTACGTGGGCAGGGCGGCCAAGAGACCCAGTACTTC
TRBJ2-2 . TRBV24-1 TRBD1 CATSETGGGTGELFF TGTGCCACCAGTGAGACAGGGGGCGGGACCGGGGAGCTGTTTTTT
TRBJ1-5 . TRBV19 . CASSRTVSNQPQHF TGTGCCAGTAGCCGGACAGTGAGCAATCAGCCCCAGCATTTT
TRBJ1-5 few TRBV5-5 TRBD1 CASSLAGTGNQPQHF TGTGCCAGCAGCTTGGCGGGGACAGGCAATCAGCCCCAGCATTTT
TRBJ2-3 . TRBV6-5 TRBD1 CASSRNRGTQYF TGTGCCAGCAGTAGAAACAGGGGTACGCAGTATTTT
TRBJ1-2 . TRBV5-4 . CASSLPPPGTGGYTF TGTGCCAGCAGCTTACCCCCCCCCGGGACGGGTGGCTACACCTTC
TRBJ2-1 . TRBV7-3 TRBD2 CASSSTGLAGVALYREQFF TGTGCCAGCAGCTCGACGGGACTAGCGGGAGTAGCCCTCTACAGGGAGCAGTTCTTC
TRBJ2-1 . TRBV5-5 . CASSLAFNEQFF TGTGCCAGCAGCTTGGCCTTCAATGAGCAGTTCTTC
TRBJ2-7 . TRBV7-9 . CASSPAYEQYF TGTGCCAGCAGCCCCGCCTACGAGCAGTACTTC
TRBJ2-7 . TRBV29-1 TRBD1 CSVEWTGHDEQYF TGCAGCGTTGAGTGGACAGGGCATGACGAGCAGTACTTC
TRBJ2-1 few TRBV11-2 . CASSPIQQKQFF TGTGCCAGCAGCCCCATTCAGCAGAAGCAGTTCTTC